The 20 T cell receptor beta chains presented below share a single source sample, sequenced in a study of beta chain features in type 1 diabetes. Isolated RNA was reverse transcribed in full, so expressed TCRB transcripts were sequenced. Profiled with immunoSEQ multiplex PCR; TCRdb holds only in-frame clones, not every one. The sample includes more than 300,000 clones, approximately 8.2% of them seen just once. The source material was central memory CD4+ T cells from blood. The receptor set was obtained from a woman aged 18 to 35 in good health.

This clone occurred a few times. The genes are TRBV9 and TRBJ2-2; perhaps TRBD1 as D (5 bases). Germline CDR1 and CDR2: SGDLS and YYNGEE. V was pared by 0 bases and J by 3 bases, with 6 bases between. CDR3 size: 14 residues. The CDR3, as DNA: TGTGCCAGCAGCGTAGGACAGTACACCGGGGAGCTGTTTTTT. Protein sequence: CASSVGQYTGELFF.

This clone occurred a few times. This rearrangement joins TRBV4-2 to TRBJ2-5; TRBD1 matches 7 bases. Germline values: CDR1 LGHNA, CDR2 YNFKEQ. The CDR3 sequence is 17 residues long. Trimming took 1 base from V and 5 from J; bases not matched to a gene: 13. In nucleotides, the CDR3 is TGTGCCAGCAGCCAAGCTCTAGGGGGCGATAGATGGGAGACCCAGTACTTC. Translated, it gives CASSQALGGDRWETQYF.

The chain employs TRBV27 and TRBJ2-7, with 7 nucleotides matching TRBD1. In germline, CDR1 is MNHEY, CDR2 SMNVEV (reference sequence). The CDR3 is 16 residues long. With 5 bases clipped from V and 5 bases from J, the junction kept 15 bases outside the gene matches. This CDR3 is CASSVWTTGKRNEQYF. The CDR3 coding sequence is TGTGCCAGCAGTGTGTGGACGACAGGGAAGAGAAACGAGCAGTACTTC.

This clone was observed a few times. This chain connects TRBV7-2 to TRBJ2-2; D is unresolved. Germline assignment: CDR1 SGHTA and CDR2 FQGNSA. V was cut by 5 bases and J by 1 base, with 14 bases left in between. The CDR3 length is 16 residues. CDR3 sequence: CASSPTRARNTGELFF. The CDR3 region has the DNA TGTGCCAGCAGCCCAACCCGGGCCCGGAACACCGGGGAGCTGTTTTTT.

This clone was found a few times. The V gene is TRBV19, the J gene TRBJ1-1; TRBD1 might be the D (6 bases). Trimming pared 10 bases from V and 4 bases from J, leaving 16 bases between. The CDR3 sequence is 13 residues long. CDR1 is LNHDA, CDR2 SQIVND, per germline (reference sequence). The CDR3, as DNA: TGTGCCACCACGAACAGGGCGGGCACTGAAGCTTTCTTT. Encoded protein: CATTNRAGTEAFF.

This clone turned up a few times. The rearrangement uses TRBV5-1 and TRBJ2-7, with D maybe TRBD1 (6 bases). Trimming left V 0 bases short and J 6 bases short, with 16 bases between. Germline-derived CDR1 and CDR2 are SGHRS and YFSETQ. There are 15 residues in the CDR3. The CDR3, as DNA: TGCGCCAGCAGCTTGGGGTGGGGGCCTGAATCCGAGCAGTACTTC. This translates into CASSLGWGPESEQYF.

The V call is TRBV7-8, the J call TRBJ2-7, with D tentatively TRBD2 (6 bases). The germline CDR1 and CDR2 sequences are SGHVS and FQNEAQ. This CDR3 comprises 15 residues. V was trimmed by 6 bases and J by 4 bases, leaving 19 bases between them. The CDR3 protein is CASRPGLTPSYEQYF. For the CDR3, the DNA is TGTGCCAGCAGGCCCGGACTAACACCTTCTTACGAGCAGTACTTC.

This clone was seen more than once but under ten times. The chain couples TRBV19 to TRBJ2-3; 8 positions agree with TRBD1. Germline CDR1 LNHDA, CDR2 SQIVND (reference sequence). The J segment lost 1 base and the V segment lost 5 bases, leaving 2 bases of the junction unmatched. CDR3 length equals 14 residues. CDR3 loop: CASSSTGGTDTQYF. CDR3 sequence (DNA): TGTGCCAGTAGTTCGACAGGGGGCACAGATACGCAGTATTTT.

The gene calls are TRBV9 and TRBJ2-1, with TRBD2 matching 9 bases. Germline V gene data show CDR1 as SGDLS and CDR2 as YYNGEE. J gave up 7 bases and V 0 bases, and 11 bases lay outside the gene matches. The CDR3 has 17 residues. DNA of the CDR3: TGTGCCAGCAGCGTAGGGTTAGCGGGAGTCTCTTGGAATGAGCAGTTCTTC. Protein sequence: CASSVGLAGVSWNEQFF. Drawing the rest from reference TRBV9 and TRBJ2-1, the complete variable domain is DSGVTQTPKHLITATGQRVTLRCSPRSGDLSVYWYQQSLDQGLQFLIQYYNGEERAKGNILERFSAQQFPDLHSELNLSSLELGDSALYFCASSVGLAGVSWNEQFFGPGTRLTVL.

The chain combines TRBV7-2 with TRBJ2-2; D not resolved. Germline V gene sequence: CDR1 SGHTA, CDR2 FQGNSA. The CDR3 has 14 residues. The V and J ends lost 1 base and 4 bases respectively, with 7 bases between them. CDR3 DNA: TGTGCCAGCAGCTTAGGGTTGGGCACCGGGGAGCTGTTTTTT. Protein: CASSLGLGTGELFF.

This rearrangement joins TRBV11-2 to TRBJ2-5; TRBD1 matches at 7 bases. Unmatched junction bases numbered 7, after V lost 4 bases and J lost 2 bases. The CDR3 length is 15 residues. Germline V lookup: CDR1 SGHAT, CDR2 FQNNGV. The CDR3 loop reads CASSSGTAWQETQYF. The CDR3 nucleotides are TGTGCCAGCAGCTCCGGGACAGCCTGGCAAGAGACCCAGTACTTC. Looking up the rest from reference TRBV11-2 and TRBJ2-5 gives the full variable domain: EAGVAQSPRYKIIEKRQSVAFWCNPISGHATLYWYQQILGQGPKLLIQFQNNGVVDDSQLPKDRFSAERLKGVDSTLKIQPAKLEDSAVYLCASSSGTAWQETQYFGPGTRLLVL.

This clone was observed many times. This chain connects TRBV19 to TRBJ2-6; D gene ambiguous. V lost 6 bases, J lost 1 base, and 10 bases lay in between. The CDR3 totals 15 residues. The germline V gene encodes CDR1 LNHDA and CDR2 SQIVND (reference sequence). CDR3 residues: CASSKDMSGANVLTF. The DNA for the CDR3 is TGTGCCAGTAGCAAAGACATGTCTGGGGCCAACGTCCTGACTTTC.

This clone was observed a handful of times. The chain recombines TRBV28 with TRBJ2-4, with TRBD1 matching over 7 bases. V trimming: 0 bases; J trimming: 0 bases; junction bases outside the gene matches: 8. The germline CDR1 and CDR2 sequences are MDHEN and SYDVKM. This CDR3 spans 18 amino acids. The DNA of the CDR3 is TGTGCCAGCAGTTTATGGCCTGACAGGGCCTTAGCCAAAAACATTCAGTACTTC. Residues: CASSLWPDRALAKNIQYF.

The CDR3 region has the DNA TGTGCCAGCAGCCTGGAGGGGACCGCCTACGAGCAGTACTTC. Translating gives CASSLEGTAYEQYF. V gene TRBV7-9 combines with J gene TRBJ2-7, with D possibly TRBD2 on 6 matching bases. Germline V CDR1 and CDR2: SEHNR, FQNEAQ (reference sequence). Trimming shortened V by 5 bases and J by 2 bases, and 13 bases separated the two germline ends. This CDR3 has 14 residues.

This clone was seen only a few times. The CDR3 DNA reads as TGCGCCAGCAGCTTGGACGGGGGCGCGTACGAGCAGTACTTC. Its protein is CASSLDGGAYEQYF. The J gene is TRBJ2-7, the V gene TRBV5-1; D could derive from TRBD1 or TRBD2 (6 bases each). The length of the CDR3 is 14 residues. The ends were cut back, 0 bases at V and 4 bases at J, with 11 bases in the middle. Germline V gives CDR1 SGHRS, CDR2 YFSETQ. Using reference TRBV5-1 and TRBJ2-7 for the parts outside the CDR3, the full variable domain is KAGVTQTPRYLIKTRGQQVTLSCSPISGHRSVSWYQQTPGQGLQFLFEYFSETQRNKGNFPGRFSGRQFSNSRSEMNVSTLELGDSALYLCASSLDGGAYEQYFGPGTRLTVT.

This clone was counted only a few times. The CDR3 nucleotides read TGTGCCAGCAGTACCGGGACAGGGACCTACGAGCAGTACTTC. Translation: CASSTGTGTYEQYF. The rearrangement uses TRBV6-5 and TRBJ2-7; 9 nucleotides line up with TRBD1. Germline lookup yields CDR1 MNHEY and CDR2 SVGAGI. The CDR3 contains 14 residues. After removal of 5 bases from V and 2 bases from J, the junction contained 4 bases not matched to a gene.

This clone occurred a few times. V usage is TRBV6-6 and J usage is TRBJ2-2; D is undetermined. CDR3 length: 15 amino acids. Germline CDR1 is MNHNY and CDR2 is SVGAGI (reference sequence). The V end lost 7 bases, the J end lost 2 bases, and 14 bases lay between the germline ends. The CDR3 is CASTLQGFNTGELFF. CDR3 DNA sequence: TGTGCCAGCACCCTCCAAGGCTTTAACACCGGGGAGCTGTTTTTT.

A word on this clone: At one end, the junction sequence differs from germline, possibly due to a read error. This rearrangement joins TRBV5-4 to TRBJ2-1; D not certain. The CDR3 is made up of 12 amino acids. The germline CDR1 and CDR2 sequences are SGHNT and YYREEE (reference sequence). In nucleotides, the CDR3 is TGTGCCAGCAGCTTGGGTGGATACGGGCAGGTCTTC. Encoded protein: CASSLGGYGQVF.

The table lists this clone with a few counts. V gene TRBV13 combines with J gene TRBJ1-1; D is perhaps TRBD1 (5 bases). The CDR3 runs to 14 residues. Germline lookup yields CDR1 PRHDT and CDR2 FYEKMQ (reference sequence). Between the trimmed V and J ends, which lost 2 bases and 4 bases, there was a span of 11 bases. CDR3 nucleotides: TGTGCCAGCAGCTTATTTGGGGGAGGCACTGAAGCTTTCTTT. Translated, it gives CASSLFGGGTEAFF.

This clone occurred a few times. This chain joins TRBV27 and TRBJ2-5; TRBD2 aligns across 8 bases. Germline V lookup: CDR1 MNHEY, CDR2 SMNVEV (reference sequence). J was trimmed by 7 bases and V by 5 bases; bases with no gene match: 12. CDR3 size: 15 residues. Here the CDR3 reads CASSLTSGRRPTQYF. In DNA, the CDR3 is TGTGCCAGCAGTCTAACTAGCGGAAGAAGGCCGACCCAGTACTTC.